The 11 T cell receptor beta chains listed next were all sequenced from one sample in a study of control samples from healthy donors and cancer patients. The table came from immunoSEQ multiplex PCR; TCRdb's copy has only in-frame clones and leaves some out. The sample records 100,000 or so clones, about 80% being singletons. Sequencing input: blood. The receptors originated from a woman between 50 and 59 years old in good health.

The V call is TRBV2, the J call TRBJ2-1; D gene unclear. CDR3 length equals 14 residues. Germline lookup yields CDR1 SNHLY and CDR2 FYNNEI. V was trimmed by 7 bases and J by 0 bases, leaving 10 bases between them. The CDR3 nucleotides read TGTGCCAGCAACGGAGCTGTCTCCTACAATGAGCAGTTCTTC. It is translated as CASNGAVSYNEQFF.

The chain has TRBV11-2 and TRBJ2-3, with D perhaps matching TRBD2 (7 bases). Germline assignment: CDR1 SGHAT and CDR2 FQNNGV. This CDR3 contains 16 residues. The V and J ends lost 0 bases and 3 bases respectively, with 13 bases between them. The DNA for the CDR3 is TGTGCCAGCAGCTTAGATCGCGGGGGCCCTACAGATACGCAGTATTTT. Translating it yields CASSLDRGGPTDTQYF.

This chain's CDR3 is CASSLVSGGTGNTIYF. DNA for the CDR3: TGTGCCAGCAGCTTAGTTTCCGGGGGGACTGGAAACACCATATATTTT. V usage is TRBV7-2 and J usage is TRBJ1-3; D perhaps matches TRBD1 (5 bases). The germline V gene has CDR1 SGHTA and CDR2 FQGNSA. The CDR3 totals 16 residues. Trimming pared 1 base from V and 2 bases from J, leaving 12 bases between.

In DNA form, the CDR3 reads TGTGCCGCCGGTTCGGGACAGATCGGAAACACCATATATTTT. This gives the protein CAAGSGQIGNTIYF. The V and J genes are TRBV19 and TRBJ1-3; 7 positions match TRBD1. CDR1 is LNHDA, CDR2 SQIVND, per germline (reference sequence). CDR3 size: 14 residues. V was clipped by 11 bases and J by 4 bases; unmatched bases: 11.

The V gene is TRBV4-2, the J gene TRBJ1-1; 7 bases match TRBD1. V gave up 6 bases and J gave up 8 bases; unmatched junction bases: 6. This CDR3 has 12 amino acids. Germline CDR1 and CDR2: LGHNA and YNFKEQ. CDR3 loop: CASRQDRREAFF. Written as DNA, the CDR3 is TGTGCCAGCAGACAGGACAGGAGGGAAGCTTTCTTT.

Only one count was recorded for this clone. The rearrangement joins TRBV7-2 to TRBJ1-4; D remains ambiguous. This CDR3 spans 13 amino acids. Germline V gene data show CDR1 as SGHTA and CDR2 as FQGNSA. Trimming cost V 2 bases and J 8 bases, with 9 bases left between them. CDR3 coding DNA: TGTGCCAGCAGCTTAAACATGGGGGAAAAACTGTTTTTT. This encodes CASSLNMGEKLFF.

V is TRBV18 and J is TRBJ1-1, with a possible D match to TRBD1 (6 bases). V lost 5 bases and J 0 bases, leaving 13 bases between the germline ends. This CDR3 has 15 amino acids. Per the germline V gene, CDR1 is KGHSH and CDR2 is LQKENI. CDR3 nucleotide sequence: TGTGCCAGCTCATTCAAGGGGGGTTTGAACACTGAAGCTTTCTTT. This translates into CASSFKGGLNTEAFF.

V gene TRBV19 combines with J gene TRBJ2-5; maybe TRBD2 (5 bases). Trimming removed 3 bases at V and 2 bases at J, with 16 bases between. The CDR3 extends over 16 amino acids. Germline assignment: CDR1 LNHDA and CDR2 SQIVND (reference sequence). CDR3 coding DNA: TGTGCCAGTAGTATCGGTGCAAGACGAGGGCAAGAGACCCAGTACTTC. This encodes CASSIGARRGQETQYF.

Concerning this clone itself: Other DNA variants within this sample encode the same CDR3. This chain connects TRBV6-2 or TRBV6-3 to TRBJ2-3; D unclear. V lost 0 bases, J lost 6 bases, and 1 base lay in between. There are 11 residues in the CDR3. Germline V gene data show CDR1 as MNHEY and CDR2 as SVGEGT. The CDR3 sequence: CASSYSDTQYF. CDR3 DNA: TGTGCCAGCAGTTACTCCGATACGCAGTATTTT.

V usage is TRBV2 and J usage is TRBJ1-6; possibly TRBD1 for D (5 bases). The CDR3 has 13 amino acids. Germline CDR1 is SNHLY and CDR2 is FYNNEI. The germline V and J ends were trimmed by 8 bases and 4 bases, with 9 bases remaining between them. The CDR3 region is CASGTGYNSPLHF. CDR3 DNA sequence: TGTGCCAGCGGGACGGGTTATAATTCACCCCTCCACTTT.

This clone has more than one count but fewer than ten. The genes are TRBV4-2 and TRBJ1-2, with a weak D call TRBD1 (5 bases). Germline V gives CDR1 LGHNA, CDR2 YNFKEQ. Trimming left V 4 bases short and J 5 bases short, with 17 bases between. The CDR3 loop spans 15 amino acids. DNA of the CDR3: TGTGCCAGCAGCCTGGCAGGGCAGTATTATTATGGCTACACCTTC. Translating it yields CASSLAGQYYYGYTF.